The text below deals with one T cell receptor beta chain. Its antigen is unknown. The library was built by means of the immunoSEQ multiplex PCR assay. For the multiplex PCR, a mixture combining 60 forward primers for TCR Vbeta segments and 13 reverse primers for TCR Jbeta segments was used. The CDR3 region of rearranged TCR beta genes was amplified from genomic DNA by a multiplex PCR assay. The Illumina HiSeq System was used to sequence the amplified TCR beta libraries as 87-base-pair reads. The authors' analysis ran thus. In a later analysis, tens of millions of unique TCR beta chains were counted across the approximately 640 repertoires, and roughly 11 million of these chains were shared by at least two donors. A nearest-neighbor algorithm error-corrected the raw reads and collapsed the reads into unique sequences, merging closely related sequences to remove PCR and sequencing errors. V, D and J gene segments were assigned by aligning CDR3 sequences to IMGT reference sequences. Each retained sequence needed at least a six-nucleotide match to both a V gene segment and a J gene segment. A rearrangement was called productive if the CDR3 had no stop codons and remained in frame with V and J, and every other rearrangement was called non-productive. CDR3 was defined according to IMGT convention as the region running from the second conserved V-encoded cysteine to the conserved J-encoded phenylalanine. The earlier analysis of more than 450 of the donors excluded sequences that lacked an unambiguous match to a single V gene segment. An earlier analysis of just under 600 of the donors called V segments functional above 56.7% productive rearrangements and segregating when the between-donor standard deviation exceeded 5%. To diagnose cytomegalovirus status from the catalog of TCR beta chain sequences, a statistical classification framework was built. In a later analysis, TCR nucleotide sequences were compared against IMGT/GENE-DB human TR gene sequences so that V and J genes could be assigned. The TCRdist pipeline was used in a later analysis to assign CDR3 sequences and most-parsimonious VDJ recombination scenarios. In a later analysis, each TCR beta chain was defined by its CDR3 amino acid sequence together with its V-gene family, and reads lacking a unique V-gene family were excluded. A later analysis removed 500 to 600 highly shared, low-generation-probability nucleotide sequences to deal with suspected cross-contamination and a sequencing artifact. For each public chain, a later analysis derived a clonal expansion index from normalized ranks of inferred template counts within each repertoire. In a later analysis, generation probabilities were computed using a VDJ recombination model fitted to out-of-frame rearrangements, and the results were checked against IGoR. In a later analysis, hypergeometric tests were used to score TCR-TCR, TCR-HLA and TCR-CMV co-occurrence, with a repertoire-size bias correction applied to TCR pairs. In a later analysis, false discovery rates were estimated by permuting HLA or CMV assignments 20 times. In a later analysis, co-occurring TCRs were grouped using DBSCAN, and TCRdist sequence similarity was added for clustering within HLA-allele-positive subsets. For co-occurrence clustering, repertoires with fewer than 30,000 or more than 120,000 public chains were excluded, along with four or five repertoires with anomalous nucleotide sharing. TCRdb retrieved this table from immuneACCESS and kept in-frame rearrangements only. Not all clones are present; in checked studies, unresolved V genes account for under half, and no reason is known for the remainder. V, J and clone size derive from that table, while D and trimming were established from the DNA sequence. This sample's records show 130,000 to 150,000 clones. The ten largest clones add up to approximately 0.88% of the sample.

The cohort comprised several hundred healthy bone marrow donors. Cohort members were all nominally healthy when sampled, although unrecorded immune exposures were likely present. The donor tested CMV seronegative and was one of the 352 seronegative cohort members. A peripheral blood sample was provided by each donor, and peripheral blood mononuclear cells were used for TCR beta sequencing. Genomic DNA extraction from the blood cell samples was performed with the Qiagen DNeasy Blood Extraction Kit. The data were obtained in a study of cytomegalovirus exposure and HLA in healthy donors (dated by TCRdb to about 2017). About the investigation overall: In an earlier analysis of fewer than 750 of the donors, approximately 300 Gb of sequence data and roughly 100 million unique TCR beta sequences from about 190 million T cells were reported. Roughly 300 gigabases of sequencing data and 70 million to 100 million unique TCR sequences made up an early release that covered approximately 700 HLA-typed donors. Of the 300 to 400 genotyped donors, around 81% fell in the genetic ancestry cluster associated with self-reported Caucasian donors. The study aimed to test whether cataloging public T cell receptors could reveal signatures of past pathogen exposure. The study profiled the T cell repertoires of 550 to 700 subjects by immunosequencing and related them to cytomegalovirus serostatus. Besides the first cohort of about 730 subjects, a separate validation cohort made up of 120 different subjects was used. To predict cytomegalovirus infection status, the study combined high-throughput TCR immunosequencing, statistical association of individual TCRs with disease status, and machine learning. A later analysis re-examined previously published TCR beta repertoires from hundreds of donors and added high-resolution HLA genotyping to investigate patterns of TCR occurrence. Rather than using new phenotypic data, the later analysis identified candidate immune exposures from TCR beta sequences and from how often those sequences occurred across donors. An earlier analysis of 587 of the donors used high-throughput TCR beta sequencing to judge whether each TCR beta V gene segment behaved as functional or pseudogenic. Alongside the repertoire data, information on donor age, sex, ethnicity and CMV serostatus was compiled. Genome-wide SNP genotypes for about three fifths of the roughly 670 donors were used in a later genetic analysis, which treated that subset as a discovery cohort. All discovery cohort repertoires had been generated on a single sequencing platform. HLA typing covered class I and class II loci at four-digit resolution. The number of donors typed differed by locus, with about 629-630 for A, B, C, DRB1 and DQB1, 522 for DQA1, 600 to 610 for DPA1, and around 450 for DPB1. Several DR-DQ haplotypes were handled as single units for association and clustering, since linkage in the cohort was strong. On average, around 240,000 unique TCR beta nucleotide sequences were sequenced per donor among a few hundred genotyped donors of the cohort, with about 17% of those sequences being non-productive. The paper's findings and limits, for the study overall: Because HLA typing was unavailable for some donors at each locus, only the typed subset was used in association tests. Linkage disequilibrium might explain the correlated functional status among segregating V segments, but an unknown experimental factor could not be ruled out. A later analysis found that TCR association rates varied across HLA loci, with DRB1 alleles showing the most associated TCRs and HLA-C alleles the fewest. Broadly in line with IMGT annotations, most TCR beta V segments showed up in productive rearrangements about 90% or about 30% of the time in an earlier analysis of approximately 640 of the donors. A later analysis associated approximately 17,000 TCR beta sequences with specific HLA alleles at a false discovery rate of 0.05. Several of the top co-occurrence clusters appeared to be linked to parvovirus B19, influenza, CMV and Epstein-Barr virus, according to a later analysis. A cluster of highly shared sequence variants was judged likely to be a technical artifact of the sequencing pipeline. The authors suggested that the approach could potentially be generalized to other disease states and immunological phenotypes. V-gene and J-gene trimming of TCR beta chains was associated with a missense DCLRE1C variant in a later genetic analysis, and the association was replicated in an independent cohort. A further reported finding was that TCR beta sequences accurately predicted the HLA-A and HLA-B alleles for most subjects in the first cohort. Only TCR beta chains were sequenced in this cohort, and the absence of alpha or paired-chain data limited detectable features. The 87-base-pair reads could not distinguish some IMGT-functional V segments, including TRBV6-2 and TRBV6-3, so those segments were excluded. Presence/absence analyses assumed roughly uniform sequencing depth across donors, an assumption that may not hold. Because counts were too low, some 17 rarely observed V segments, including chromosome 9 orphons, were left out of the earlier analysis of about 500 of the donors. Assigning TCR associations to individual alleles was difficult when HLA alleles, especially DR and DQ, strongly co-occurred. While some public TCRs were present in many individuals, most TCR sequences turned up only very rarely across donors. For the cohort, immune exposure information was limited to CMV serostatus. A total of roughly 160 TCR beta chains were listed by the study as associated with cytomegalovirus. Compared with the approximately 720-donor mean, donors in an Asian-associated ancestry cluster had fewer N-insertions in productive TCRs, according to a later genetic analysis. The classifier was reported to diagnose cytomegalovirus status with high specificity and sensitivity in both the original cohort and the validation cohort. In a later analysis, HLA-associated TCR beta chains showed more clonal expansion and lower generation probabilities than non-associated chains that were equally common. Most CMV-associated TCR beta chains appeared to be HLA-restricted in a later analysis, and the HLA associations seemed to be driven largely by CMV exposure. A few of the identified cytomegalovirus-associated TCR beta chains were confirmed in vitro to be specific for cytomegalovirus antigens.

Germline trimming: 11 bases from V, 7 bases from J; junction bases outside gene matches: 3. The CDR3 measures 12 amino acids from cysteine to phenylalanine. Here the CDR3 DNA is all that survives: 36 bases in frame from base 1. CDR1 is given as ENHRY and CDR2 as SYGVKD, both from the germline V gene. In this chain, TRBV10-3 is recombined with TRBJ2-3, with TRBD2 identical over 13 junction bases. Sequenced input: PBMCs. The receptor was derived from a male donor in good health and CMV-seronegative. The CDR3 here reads CAVLAGGNTQYF. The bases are TGTGCCGTACTAGCGGGGGGGAATACGCAGTATTTT.